The 22 T cell receptor beta chains presented below share a single source sample, sequenced in a study of Ad26.COV2.S vaccination and SARS-CoV-2 variants. The treatment: roughly 18 received Ad26.COV2.S at low or high dose, single or two shots; 5 received placebo; per-sample allocation not given. Samples analyzed were those drawn on day 63 after the first vaccine or placebo injection. Produced via immunoSEQ multiplex PCR; TCRdb's table is partial and in-frame only. Altogether a few hundred thousand clones are present, approximately 92% being singletons, with the ten largest covering approximately 12%. The sequenced sample was peripheral blood, obtained in a trial of Ad26.COV2.S vaccine versus placebo. These receptors all stem from a person between 18 and 65 years old who received the Ad26.COV2.S COVID-19 vaccine or a placebo.

The V and J genes are TRBV6-2 or TRBV6-3 and TRBJ2-1; 7 bases agree with TRBD1. The CDR3 contains 15 residues. The V gene end was trimmed by 5 bases and the J gene end by 4 bases; junction bases not matched to a gene: 8. The germline V gene has CDR1 MNHEY and CDR2 SVGEGT. The CDR3 DNA sequence: TGTGCCAGCAGTGGGGTTGAGACAGGGTACAATGAGCAGTTCTTC. Translation: CASSGVETGYNEQFF.

V and J are TRBV19 and TRBJ1-1, with D perhaps matching TRBD1 (6 bases). Germline lookup yields CDR1 LNHDA and CDR2 SQIVND (reference sequence). This CDR3 is 13 amino acids long. V lost 7 bases and J 3 bases, leaving 12 bases between the germline ends. Written as DNA, the CDR3 is TGTGCCAGTATTCGACAGGCCGACACTGAAGCTTTCTTT. It specifies CASIRQADTEAFF.

DNA for the CDR3: TGCAGTGCTAGTCGAGGGTATCAGCCCCAGCATTTT. Protein: CSASRGYQPQHF. The rearrangement links TRBV20-1 to TRBJ1-5, with no clear D. There are 12 residues in the CDR3. Germline V gives CDR1 DFQATT, CDR2 SNEGSKA (reference sequence). V lost 3 bases and J 5 bases, leaving 8 bases between the germline ends.

The rearrangement links TRBV11-2 to TRBJ2-7; D perhaps matches TRBD1 (6 bases). Germline V gives CDR1 SGHAT, CDR2 FQNNGV. CDR3 length: 12 residues. Trimming removed 2 bases from V and 7 bases from J, with 9 bases in between. In nucleotides, the CDR3 is TGTGCCAGCAGCTTAAGGGGGAGTGAGCAGTACTTC. As protein: CASSLRGSEQYF.

The V call is TRBV11-3, the J call TRBJ2-1, with D uncertain. Deletions cut 5 bases from V and 0 bases from J, with 11 bases between. This CDR3 is built from 15 residues. Germline V gene sequence: CDR1 SGHNT, CDR2 YENEEA. CDR3 residues: CASSQGPTSYNEQFF. In nucleotides, the CDR3 is TGTGCCAGCAGCCAAGGTCCTACCTCCTACAATGAGCAGTTCTTC.

The chain joins TRBV19 to TRBJ1-2; D is ambiguous. The V end was cut by 3 bases, the J end by 3 bases, with 11 bases between. This CDR3 region has 14 residues. Germline V lookup: CDR1 LNHDA, CDR2 SQIVND (reference sequence). CDR3 DNA sequence: TGTGCCAGTAGTATTCTCTCGGCGTACTATGGCTACACCTTC. Encoded protein: CASSILSAYYGYTF.

V and J are TRBV2 and TRBJ1-1; D gene uncertain. Germline values: CDR1 SNHLY, CDR2 FYNNEI. The CDR3 sequence is 12 residues long. Trimming cost V 7 bases and J 6 bases, with 12 bases left between them. CDR3 nucleotides: TGTGCCAGCACTTCACCTAGGGCTGAAGCTTTCTTT. It translates to CASTSPRAEAFF.

This chain joins TRBV3-1 (or the pseudogene TRBV3-2) and TRBJ2-1; weak D call: TRBD2 (6 bases). CDR1 is LGHDT and CDR2 is YNNKEL in the germline V gene (reference sequence). This CDR3 region has 15 residues. V was pared by 4 bases and J by 0 bases, with 10 bases between. The CDR3 sequence is CASSPAGSSYNEQFF. CDR3 in DNA: TGTGCCAGCAGCCCAGCGGGTAGCTCCTACAATGAGCAGTTCTTC.

This chain connects TRBV7-2 to TRBJ1-2; tentative D call: TRBD1 (6 bases). The CDR3 contains 14 residues. V was pared by 2 bases and J by 6 bases, with 13 bases between. CDR1 and CDR2 from the germline V gene are SGHTA and FQGNSA. The CDR3, as DNA: TGTGCCAGCAGCTTATGGCCAGGGGCGGATGGCTACACCTTC. Protein: CASSLWPGADGYTF.

V gene TRBV7-2 combines with J gene TRBJ2-2, with D maybe TRBD1 (5 bases). Looked up from germline, CDR1 is SGHTA and CDR2 is FQGNSA. The germline V and J ends were trimmed by 2 bases and 6 bases, with 19 bases remaining between them. The CDR3 totals 17 residues. CDR3: CASSLSAQGSPAGELFF. In nucleotides, the CDR3 is TGTGCCAGCAGCTTATCGGCTCAGGGTAGCCCCGCCGGGGAGCTGTTTTTT.

The rearrangement joins TRBV3-1 (or the pseudogene TRBV3-2) to TRBJ2-7; D call uncertain. Germline CDR1 LGHDT, CDR2 YNNKEL (reference sequence). This CDR3 has 15 amino acids. The V end was cut by 0 bases, the J end by 2 bases, with 11 bases between. The CDR3 spells CASSQEQLLTYEQYF. In DNA form, the CDR3 reads TGTGCCAGCAGCCAAGAGCAACTATTGACCTACGAGCAGTACTTC.

The rearrangement joins TRBV11-3 to TRBJ2-1; 11 nucleotides agree with TRBD2. The germline V gene encodes CDR1 SGHNT and CDR2 YENEEA. Trimming took 1 base from V and 7 from J; bases not matched to a gene: 6. CDR3 length: 16 amino acids. The chain's CDR3 is CASSLVSLAGGNEQFF. CDR3 nucleotides: TGTGCCAGCAGCTTAGTGTCCCTAGCGGGAGGTAATGAGCAGTTCTTC.

This sequence joins TRBV29-1 and TRBJ1-2; TRBD1 aligns across 8 bases. The CDR3 is made up of 12 amino acids. V lost 6 bases to trimming and J lost 8 bases; unmatched junction nucleotides: 8. Germline CDR1 and CDR2: SQVTM and ANQGSEA. The CDR3 protein is CSVDQGAEGYTF. The DNA for the CDR3 is TGCAGCGTGGACCAGGGGGCGGAGGGCTACACCTTC.

The chain combines TRBV24-1 with TRBJ2-2; D is unclear. This CDR3 is 11 amino acids long. The V and J ends lost 5 bases and 4 bases respectively, with 1 base between them. Germline V gene lookup returns CDR1 KGHDR and CDR2 SFDVKD. CDR3 sequence (DNA): TGTGCCACCAGTGGCACCGGGGAGCTGTTTTTT. This codes for CATSGTGELFF.

The CDR3: CASRQIKDRVTKERLAKNIQYF. The CDR3 DNA follows: TGCGCCAGCAGACAAATAAAGGACCGAGTGACGAAGGAACGCCTAGCCAAAAACATTCAGTACTTC. This chain uses TRBV23-1 with TRBJ2-4, with D unresolved. TRBV23-1 is reported as an ORF; its role is uncertain. V was pared by 6 bases and J by 0 bases, with 33 bases between. The CDR3 loop spans 22 amino acids.

This chain links TRBV19 with TRBJ2-5, with D perhaps TRBD1 (6 bases). Germline CDR1 and CDR2: LNHDA and SQIVND (reference sequence). V was shortened by 4 bases and J by 4 bases, with 16 bases between the two germline ends. The CDR3 loop spans 15 amino acids. The CDR3 nucleotides are TGTGCCAGTAGTACAGGCAGGGGTCAGGGAGAGACCCAGTACTTC. It is translated as CASSTGRGQGETQYF.

The rearrangement links TRBV5-4 to TRBJ2-5; maybe TRBD1 (5 bases). V lost 3 bases, J lost 2 bases, and 8 bases lay in between. Germline CDR1 reads SGHNT; CDR2 reads YYREEE (reference sequence). The CDR3 covers 13 residues. CDR3 residues: CASSSDKQETQYF. CDR3 nucleotide sequence: TGTGCCAGCAGCTCGGACAAGCAAGAGACCCAGTACTTC.

V gene TRBV29-1 combines with J gene TRBJ2-2, with a possible D match to TRBD1 (6 bases). The CDR3 runs 14 residues. The germline gives CDR1 SQVTM, CDR2 ANQGSEA. With 2 bases removed from V and 7 bases from J, the gap between germline ends came to 14 bases. This chain's CDR3 is CSVEIGTQHGELFF. The CDR3 DNA sequence: TGCAGCGTTGAAATTGGGACACAACACGGGGAGCTGTTTTTT.

This clone occurred once. The rearrangement uses TRBV7-6 and TRBJ2-3, with 7 bases lining up with TRBD2. With V trimmed by 1 base and J by 6 bases, 7 bases remained unmatched. Germline V gene lookup returns CDR1 SGHVS and CDR2 FNYEAQ. The CDR3 totals 15 residues. For the CDR3, the DNA is TGTGCCAGCAGCTTAGGTAGCTTCGGGGGGGATACGCAGTATTTT. Translation: CASSLGSFGGDTQYF.

This chain links TRBV30 with TRBJ2-2; D is ambiguous. V lost 7 bases and J 5 bases, leaving 11 bases between the germline ends. The CDR3 length is 12 residues. The germline V gene has CDR1 GTSNPN and CDR2 SVGIG (reference sequence). The CDR3 protein is CAYKPLTGELFF. CDR3 nucleotide sequence: TGTGCCTACAAACCCTTGACCGGGGAGCTGTTTTTT.

The chain links TRBV11-3 to TRBJ2-5; D ambiguous. Germline lookup yields CDR1 SGHNT and CDR2 YENEEA. This CDR3 has 15 residues. V was trimmed by 3 bases and J by 1 base, leaving 12 bases between them. The CDR3 DNA sequence: TGTGCCAGCAGCTTGGGCAGTAAAATCCAAGAGACCCAGTACTTC. This encodes CASSLGSKIQETQYF.

This chain uses TRBV6-4 with TRBJ2-3; perhaps TRBD1 as D (6 bases). Trimming took off 3 bases at V and 5 bases at J, with 12 bases between the two ends. There are 14 residues in the CDR3. CDR1 and CDR2 (germline): MRHNA, SNTAGT. The CDR3 loop is CASSDGGRIDTQYF. Written as DNA, the CDR3 is TGTGCCAGCAGTGATGGGGGCAGGATAGATACGCAGTATTTT.